These 28 T cell receptor beta chains share one sample of origin, sequenced in a study of T-cell memory formation after mild COVID-19. TCRdb itself ran the 5' RACE reads through MiXCR, one entry per CDR3 protein. The sample lists hundreds of thousands of distinct CDR3 sequences, 18% occurring once. Sequenced input: PBMCs or a T cell subset sorted from them (not recorded which). These receptors all stem from an adult woman who had mild COVID-19 (a few samples of this study predate the infection). Cell type and time point are not known.

In its sample, this clonotype was seen a few times. V and J are TRBV5-1 and TRBJ2-1, with D tentatively TRBD1 or TRBD2 (5 bases each). Per germline, CDR1 SGHRS and CDR2 YFSETQ. Trimming cost V 4 bases and J 10 bases, with 18 bases left between them. This CDR3 spans 14 amino acids. CDR3 in DNA: TGCGCCAGCAGCCCCGGGACCTCGGGCGGAGAGCAGTTCTTC. Its protein is CASSPGTSGGEQFF.

V usage is TRBV12-3 or TRBV12-4 and J usage is TRBJ2-3, with D possibly matching TRBD2 (5 bases). The CDR3 totals 15 residues. V dropped 3 bases and J dropped 1 base, with 11 bases sitting between them. As DNA, the CDR3 is TGTGCCAGCAGTTTTGAGGGTGATGGCACAGATACGCAGTATTTT. This codes for CASSFEGDGTDTQYF.

V is TRBV7-9 and J is TRBJ2-3; 8 positions agree with TRBD1. Germline CDR1 and CDR2: SEHNR and FQNEAQ (reference sequence). This CDR3 contains 17 residues. V was clipped by 1 base and J by 3 bases; unmatched bases: 9. The CDR3: CASSLGSTGARTDTQYF. In DNA form, the CDR3 reads TGTGCCAGCAGCTTAGGTTCGACAGGGGCCAGGACAGATACGCAGTATTTT.

The chain carries TRBV18 and TRBJ1-2; D might be TRBD1 (5 bases). This CDR3 spans 13 amino acids. Germline V gene lookup returns CDR1 KGHSH and CDR2 LQKENI. With 3 bases removed from V and 6 bases from J, the gap between germline ends came to 11 bases. DNA of the CDR3: TGTGCCAGCTCACCGGGGGTAGACCATGGCTACACCTTC. Protein product: CASSPGVDHGYTF. Filled out from reference TRBV18 and TRBJ1-2, the complete variable domain reads NAGVMQNPRHLVRRRGQEARLRCSPMKGHSHVYWYRQLPEEGLKFMVYLQKENIIDESGMPKERFSAEFPKEGPSILRIQQVVRGDSAAYFCASSPGVDHGYTFGSGTRLTVV.

The J gene is TRBJ1-1, the V gene TRBV20-1; D gene uncertain. CDR1 is DFQATT and CDR2 is SNEGSKA in the germline V gene (reference sequence). The CDR3 sequence is 14 residues long. V was pared by 2 bases and J by 5 bases, with 15 bases between. CDR3 protein: CSARSAGGGTEAFF. CDR3 nucleotide sequence: TGCAGTGCTAGAAGCGCGGGTGGAGGAACTGAAGCTTTCTTT.

To note about this clonotype: The DNA is left out, because the CDR3 cannot be placed on it with certainty; the CDR3 is given as TCRdb lists it. The chain couples TRBV13 to TRBJ2-3; TRBD1 reflects the table's D call only, with no check against the DNA. The CDR3 is 16 residues long, counting both termini. The V gene's germline CDR1 is PRHDT and CDR2 FYEKMQ (reference sequence). CDR3: CASSSGRQYVGDTQYF.

V and J are TRBV9 and TRBJ1-1; 7 positions agree with TRBD1. There are 16 residues in the CDR3. Germline-derived CDR1 and CDR2 are SGDLS and YYNGEE. V trimming: 1 base; J trimming: 4 bases; junction bases outside the gene matches: 10. The CDR3 bases are TGTGCCAGCAGCGTACTCGACAGGGCTGAGGCCACTGAAGCTTTCTTT. Translating it yields CASSVLDRAEATEAFF.

V usage is TRBV12-3 or TRBV12-4 and J usage is TRBJ2-7, with 8 nucleotides matching TRBD2. CDR3 size: 15 residues. V dropped 6 bases and J dropped 4; count of bases not matched to a gene: 11. DNA for the CDR3: TGTGCCAGCAGCTACGCGGGAGGCGGACAGTACGAGCAGTACTTC. As protein: CASSYAGGGQYEQYF.

In its sample, this clonotype was seen a few times. CDR3 sequence reads: CASNGPGGGPTDTQYF. CDR3 nucleotides: TGTGCCAGTAACGGGCCAGGGGGCGGTCCCACAGATACGCAGTATTTT. The V gene is TRBV19, the J gene TRBJ2-3, with TRBD1 matching 8 bases. Unmatched junction bases numbered 11, after V lost 7 bases and J lost 2 bases. The CDR3 loop spans 16 amino acids. From germline, CDR1 is LNHDA and CDR2 SQIVND (reference sequence).

A few counts support this clonotype. The gene calls are TRBV20-1 and TRBJ2-1; the D is unclear. V was pared by 3 bases and J by 8 bases, with 8 bases between. The V gene's germline CDR1 is DFQATT and CDR2 SNEGSKA (reference sequence). This CDR3 region has 11 residues. CDR3 amino acids: CSASSGHEQFF. For the CDR3, the DNA is TGCAGTGCTAGTTCTGGACATGAGCAGTTCTTC.

This rearrangement joins TRBV15 to TRBJ2-2; unclear D gene. The length of the CDR3 is 14 residues. V was clipped by 5 bases and J by 1 base, with 8 bases between them. The germline CDR1 and CDR2 sequences are LNHNV and YYDKDF (reference sequence). The CDR3 region has the DNA TGTGCCACCAGCTTTGACGGGAACACCGGGGAGCTGTTTTTT. It is translated as CATSFDGNTGELFF. The whole variable domain, remainder taken from reference TRBV15 and TRBJ2-2, is DAMVIQNPRYQVTQFGKPVTLSCSQTLNHNVMYWYQQKSSQAPKLLFHYYDKDFNNEADTPDNFQSRRPNTSFCFLDIRSPGLGDTAMYLCATSFDGNTGELFFGEGSRLTVL.

There are many counts of this clonotype. The chain joins TRBV4-2 to TRBJ2-7; TRBD2 is a possible D gene (6 bases). This CDR3 spans 14 amino acids. Germline lookup yields CDR1 LGHNA and CDR2 YNFKEQ. Trimming took off 1 base at V and 6 bases at J, with 13 bases between the two ends. The CDR3 loop reads CASSQVGGRGEQYF. CDR3 nucleotides: TGTGCCAGCAGCCAAGTGGGGGGAAGGGGCGAGCAGTACTTC.

This clonotype turned up a few times. The chain has TRBV12-3 or TRBV12-4 and TRBJ2-7, with 9 nucleotides matching TRBD2. The CDR3 length is 13 residues. The V segment lost 6 bases and the J segment 5 bases; nucleotides outside the gene matches: 5. The CDR3 region is CASRDLAGDEQYF. The CDR3 region has the DNA TGTGCCAGCAGGGACTTAGCGGGGGACGAGCAGTACTTC.

The V and J genes are TRBV11-1 and TRBJ2-5; 8 bases are shared with TRBD2. The CDR3 extends over 17 amino acids. Germline CDR1 is SGHAT and CDR2 is FQDESV (reference sequence). J lost 3 bases, V lost 5 bases, and 14 bases had no gene match. CDR3 in amino acids: CASSLSPGLVGEETQYF. In DNA form, the CDR3 reads TGTGCCAGCAGCCTGTCCCCGGGACTAGTAGGGGAAGAGACCCAGTACTTC. Supplemented by reference TRBV11-1 and TRBJ2-5, the full variable domain reads EAEVAQSPRYKITEKSQAVAFWCDPISGHATLYWYRQILGQGPELLVQFQDESVVDDSQLPKDRFSAERLKGVDSTLKIQPAELGDSAMYLCASSLSPGLVGEETQYFGPGTRLLVL.

V usage is TRBV9 and J usage is TRBJ2-3; D might be TRBD1 (5 bases). Germline loops: CDR1 SGDLS, CDR2 YYNGEE. The CDR3 loop spans 15 amino acids. Trimming left V 1 base short and J 2 bases short, with 11 bases between. The CDR3 spells CASSVRQSPTDTQYF. In nucleotides, the CDR3 is TGTGCCAGCAGCGTAAGACAGTCCCCCACAGATACGCAGTATTTT.

This clonotype came up many times. This chain uses TRBV4-1 with TRBJ1-1; D unresolved. Deletions cut 6 bases from V and 0 bases from J, with 5 bases between. CDR3 length: 12 residues. CDR1 and CDR2 from the germline V gene are MGHRA and YSYEKL. This CDR3 is CASSQLNTEAFF. The CDR3 nucleotides are TGCGCCAGCAGTCAGCTGAACACTGAAGCTTTCTTT.

This clonotype has more than one count but fewer than ten. The CDR3 sequence: CATSDSTEYQETQYF. The CDR3 bases are TGTGCCACCAGTGATTCCACAGAGTACCAAGAGACCCAGTACTTC. The chain has TRBV24-1 and TRBJ2-5; D is unclear. Trimming stripped 2 bases from V and 0 bases from J, with 9 bases between. The CDR3 is 15 amino acids. Germline V CDR1 and CDR2: KGHDR, SFDVKD.

The genes are TRBV27 and TRBJ2-7; 9 bases map to TRBD2. There are 14 residues in the CDR3. Trimming took 5 bases from V and 4 from J; bases not matched to a gene: 6. Germline CDR1 MNHEY, CDR2 SMNVEV (reference sequence). This CDR3 reads CASSLSTSGYEQYF. The CDR3 DNA sequence: TGTGCCAGCAGTCTCTCGACTAGCGGTTACGAGCAGTACTTC.

This clonotype has more than one count but fewer than ten. J is TRBJ2-7 and V is TRBV7-2; possible D gene TRBD2, 6 bases. V shed 3 bases and J shed 3 bases, with 12 bases lying between them. The germline gives CDR1 SGHTA, CDR2 FQGNSA. The CDR3 spans 14 residues. Here the CDR3 DNA reads TGTGCCAGCAGCTTGAGCGGGTACTACTACGAGCAGTACTTC. It is translated as CASSLSGYYYEQYF.

The V and J genes are TRBV11-2 and TRBJ2-1; 7 bases are a match to TRBD2. The V and J ends lost 5 bases and 8 bases, in that order; junction bases with no gene match: 15. CDR1 SGHAT and CDR2 FQNNGV come from the germline V gene. The CDR3 is 16 residues long. The CDR3 is CASSQYLGGSPDEQFF. The CDR3 region has the DNA TGTGCCAGCAGCCAGTACCTAGGCGGGAGTCCTGATGAGCAGTTCTTC.

The CDR3 DNA follows: TGTGCCACCAGCAGAGACGGACAGGTCTTCAATGAGCAGTTCTTC. This codes for CATSRDGQVFNEQFF. J is TRBJ2-1 and V is TRBV15; 7 positions match TRBD1. The CDR3 has 15 residues. Germline CDR1 and CDR2: LNHNV and YYDKDF (reference sequence). V lost 0 bases and J lost 6; bases outside the gene matches: 5.

This clonotype was seen at least ten times. This rearrangement joins TRBV28 to TRBJ2-6, with D unclear. The CDR3 contains 13 residues. Germline assignment: CDR1 MDHEN and CDR2 SYDVKM. Trimming cost V 5 bases and J 0 bases, with 2 bases left between them. CDR3 region: CASSVSGANVLTF. The DNA of the CDR3 is TGTGCCAGCAGTGTCTCTGGGGCCAACGTCCTGACTTTC.

This clonotype was detected only a few times. V gene TRBV12-3 or TRBV12-4 combines with J gene TRBJ2-1; perhaps TRBD1 as D (6 bases). Trimming took 1 base from V and 8 from J, leaving 12 bases between them. The CDR3 covers 14 residues. This CDR3 reads CASSLGRGWDEQFF. The DNA of the CDR3 is TGTGCCAGCAGTTTAGGCAGGGGTTGGGATGAGCAGTTCTTC.

V is TRBV12-3 or TRBV12-4 and J is TRBJ1-1; D unresolved. The CDR3 runs to 13 residues. Trimming left V 6 bases short and J 4 bases short, with 12 bases between. The CDR3 DNA follows: TGTGCCAGCAGAAATACGGGTGGCACTGAAGCTTTCTTT. It yields the protein CASRNTGGTEAFF.

This clonotype was detected only a few times. This chain joins TRBV15 and TRBJ2-7, with 9 bases matching TRBD2. This CDR3 comprises 17 residues. CDR1 and CDR2 (germline): LNHNV, YYDKDF (reference sequence). With V trimmed by 0 bases and J by 6 bases, 12 bases remained unmatched. The CDR3: CATSRDFGGRALGEQYF. The DNA of the CDR3 is TGTGCCACCAGCAGAGATTTTGGCGGGAGGGCCCTCGGCGAGCAGTACTTC.

The V gene is TRBV5-4, the J gene TRBJ2-7, with D perhaps matching TRBD1 or TRBD2 (6 bases each). Between the trimmed V and J ends, which lost 2 bases and 3 bases, there was a span of 12 bases. Germline V gene data show CDR1 as SGHNT and CDR2 as YYREEE (reference sequence). This CDR3 contains 14 residues. The CDR3 DNA reads TGTGCCAGCAGCTTCGGGGGCCGATTCTACGAGCAGTACTTC. It yields the protein CASSFGGRFYEQYF.

The chain uses TRBV4-1 and TRBJ2-2; D is undetermined. Looked up from germline, CDR1 is MGHRA and CDR2 is YSYEKL. V was pared by 0 bases and J by 5 bases, with 7 bases between. The CDR3 contains 14 residues. CDR3 sequence (DNA): TGCGCCAGCAGCCAAGATCTGGGGACCGGGGAGCTGTTTTTT. It translates to CASSQDLGTGELFF.

The chain uses TRBV7-3 and TRBJ2-5; 10 positions match TRBD2. This CDR3 region has 16 residues. Per the germline V gene, CDR1 is SGHTA and CDR2 is FQGTGA. With 5 bases clipped from V and 5 bases from J, the junction kept 11 bases outside the gene matches. CDR3 DNA sequence: TGTGCCAGCAGCCGGAGGACTAGCGGAGGCGCGGAGACCCAGTACTTC. As protein: CASSRRTSGGAETQYF.